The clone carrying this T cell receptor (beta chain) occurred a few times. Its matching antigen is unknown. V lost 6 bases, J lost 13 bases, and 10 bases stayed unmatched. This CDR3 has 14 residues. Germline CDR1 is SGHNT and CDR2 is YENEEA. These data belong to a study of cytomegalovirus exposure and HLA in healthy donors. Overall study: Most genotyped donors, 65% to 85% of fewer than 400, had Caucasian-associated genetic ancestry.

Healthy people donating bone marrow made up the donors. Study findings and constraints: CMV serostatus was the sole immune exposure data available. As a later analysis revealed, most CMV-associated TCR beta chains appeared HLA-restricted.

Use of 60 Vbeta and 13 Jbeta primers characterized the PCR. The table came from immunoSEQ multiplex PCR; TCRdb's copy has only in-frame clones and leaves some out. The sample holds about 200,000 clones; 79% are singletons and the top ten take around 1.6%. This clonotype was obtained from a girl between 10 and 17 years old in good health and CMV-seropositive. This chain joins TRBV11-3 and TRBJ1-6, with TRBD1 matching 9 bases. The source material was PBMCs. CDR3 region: CASSPGQGLYPLHF. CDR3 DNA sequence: TGTGCCAGCAGTCCGGGACAGGGTCTCTATCCCCTCCACTTT.